Below, 7 T cell receptor beta chains from the same sample are listed, as sequenced in a study of T-cell reconstitution after alpha-beta-depleted transplantation in children. Unique molecular identifiers tagged the TCRbeta library. Each CDR3 protein gets one entry after TCRdb re-called the PCR reads with MiXCR. The sample contains over 550,000 distinct CDR3 sequences, roughly a tenth of which appear only once. The material sequenced was PBMCs from the stem cell graft donor, taken from the stem cell graft. These TCRs come from a human donor who donated a stem cell graft to a child with acute myeloid leukemia.

This clonotype was recorded a few times. The chain has TRBV29-1 and TRBJ2-7; D uncertain. This CDR3 is built from 11 residues. The germline V gene has CDR1 SQVTM and CDR2 ANQGSEA. Trimming took 7 bases from V and 3 from J, leaving 10 bases between them. CDR3 sequence (DNA): TGCAGCGCTTTGGACGTCTACGAGCAGTACTTC. Translating it yields CSALDVYEQYF.

This clonotype appeared many times. The chain links TRBV28 to TRBJ2-3, with D unresolved. Germline-derived CDR1 and CDR2 are MDHEN and SYDVKM. There are 12 residues in the CDR3. Deletions cut 1 base from V and 10 bases from J, with 9 bases between. The CDR3 loop is CASSLSLEPQYF. As DNA, the CDR3 is TGTGCCAGCAGTTTATCTCTAGAGCCGCAGTATTTT.

This clonotype was seen repeatedly, ten times or more. This chain connects TRBV12-3 or TRBV12-4 to TRBJ2-7, with 12 nucleotides matching TRBD1. This CDR3 is built from 14 residues. The V segment lost 5 bases and the J segment 5 bases; nucleotides outside the gene matches: 4. CDR3 amino acids: CASSVGTGGHEQYF. The CDR3 DNA reads TGTGCCAGCAGTGTCGGGACAGGGGGCCACGAGCAGTACTTC.

The chain uses TRBV29-1 and TRBJ2-2; 9 bases fit TRBD2. Germline V gene sequence: CDR1 SQVTM, CDR2 ANQGSEA. This CDR3 has 14 amino acids. V lost 7 bases, J lost 7 bases, and 10 bases stayed unmatched. CDR3 DNA: TGCAGCGGGGGTGTTAGCGGGGGCCTCGGGGAGCTGTTTTTT. Translated: CSGGVSGGLGELFF.

This clonotype was seen just once. A junction end diverges from the germline sequence, so it may reflect a read error. The gene calls are TRBV3-1 and TRBJ2-7, with TRBD2 matching 7 bases. CDR1 and CDR2 (germline): LGHDT, YNNKEL (reference sequence). The CDR3 runs to 17 residues. The CDR3 spells CATSQLVERDLSYEQYF. The CDR3 nucleotides are TGTGCCACCAGCCAATTAGTAGAGCGGGACCTCTCCTACGAGCAGTACTTC.

The table lists this clonotype with a few counts. This sequence joins TRBV7-9 and TRBJ2-2; maybe TRBD1 (5 bases). Trimming took 2 bases from V and 2 from J, leaving 12 bases between them. The CDR3 is 16 amino acids. Per germline, CDR1 SEHNR and CDR2 FQNEAQ (reference sequence). The chain's CDR3 is CASSLPAGPNTGELFF. The CDR3 bases are TGTGCCAGCAGCTTACCCGCAGGGCCAAACACCGGGGAGCTGTTTTTT.

This sequence joins TRBV19 and TRBJ2-7; 9 positions agree with TRBD2. Germline V gives CDR1 LNHDA, CDR2 SQIVND (reference sequence). V gave up 3 bases and J gave up 2 bases; unmatched junction bases: 2. The CDR3 is 14 amino acids. The CDR3 sequence is CASSMSSGAYEQYF. The CDR3 region has the DNA TGTGCCAGTAGTATGTCTAGCGGGGCCTACGAGCAGTACTTC.